This T cell receptor (beta chain) was sequenced for a study of T-cell reconstitution after alpha-beta-depleted transplantation in children. Study conclusions and caveats: Diversity of TCRbeta at day 60 was high in some patients, arising from surviving recipient T cells and thymic progenitors. Newly produced T cells mostly provided counts and TCRbeta diversity after one year, as hyperexpanded clones declined. Where alpha-beta T cells came from about two months after transplant was reportedly several hundred expanded graft clones.

V was shortened by 4 bases and J by 3 bases, with 9 bases between the two germline ends. Germline V gives CDR1 SQVTM, CDR2 ANQGSEA. This CDR3 contains 12 residues. For this clonotype: As yet, its antigen is unknown.

The authors prepared the TCRbeta library with unique molecular identifiers. Using its own MiXCR run on the PCR reads, TCRdb lists one record per CDR3 protein. The sample contains fewer than 500,000 distinct CDR3 sequences, roughly 44% of which appear only once. This clonotype originated in a girl aged 2 to 9 with aplastic anemia, due to receive a stem cell transplant. The chain carries TRBV29-1 and TRBJ1-1; tentative D call: TRBD1 (5 bases). The sequencing here drew on PBMCs, taken before TCRalphabeta/CD19-depleted stem cell transplant. The CDR3 DNA reads as TGCAGCGTTGCACGAGGGGACACTGAAGCTTTCTTT. Translation gives CSVARGDTEAFF. The full variable domain, with the rest looked up from reference TRBV29-1 and TRBJ1-1, is SAVISQKPSRDICQRGTSLTIQCQVDSQVTMMFWYRQQPGQSLTLIATANQGSEATYESGFVIDKFPISRPNLTFSTLTVSNMSPEDSSIYLCSVARGDTEAFFGQGTRLTVV.